Listed below are T cell receptor beta chains from one sample, sequenced in a study of beta chain features in type 1 diabetes. TCRdb's copy holds only in-frame clones and misses some; the assay was immunoSEQ multiplex PCR. This sample yields 300,000 to 350,000 clones, of which 9.3% are seen a single time; less than 1.2% belongs to the top ten. The sequencing input was central memory CD4+ T cells from blood. The receptor source for this set is a man between 25 and 39 years old with type 1 diabetes. Both conserved end residues are part of each CDR3. The D gene is left open where the match is weak. Where a row states a size, it is once, few, many or the class of an expanded clone; other rows omit it.

abundance,d_gene,v_gene,j_gene,CDR3aa,CDR3nt
.,TRBD1,TRBV7-2,TRBJ2-1,CASSLTLGGLEQFF,TGTGCCAGCAGCTTGACGTTAGGGGGCCTAGAGCAGTTCTTC
.,.,TRBV7-9,TRBJ2-7,CASSSNYEQYF,TGTGCCAGCAGCTCCAACTACGAGCAGTACTTC
.,TRBD2,TRBV7-2,TRBJ2-3,CASSATSGGAQYF,TGTGCCAGCAGCGCGACTAGCGGGGGTGCGCAGTATTTT
few,TRBD1,TRBV7-9,TRBJ2-3,CASSPGERGRTDTQYF,TGTGCCAGCAGCCCCGGCGAAAGGGGGCGCACAGATACGCAGTATTTT
few,.,TRBV4-1,TRBJ1-5,CASSQEKGNQPQHF,TGCGCCAGCAGCCAAGAGAAAGGGAATCAGCCCCAGCATTTT
.,.,TRBV7-2,TRBJ2-1,CASSSDPWKSYNEQFF,TGTGCCAGCAGCTCAGATCCGTGGAAATCCTACAATGAGCAGTTCTTC
.,TRBD2,TRBV7-2,TRBJ2-7,CASSSGLAGYEQYF,TGTGCCAGCAGCTCGGGACTAGCGGGGTACGAGCAGTACTTC
few,.,TRBV12-5,TRBJ1-6,CASGPQGRNSPLHF,TGTGCTAGTGGTCCTCAGGGGCGAAATTCACCCCTCCACTTT
.,.,TRBV7-9,TRBJ1-1,CASSSLSQGKTEAFF,TGTGCCAGCAGCTCATTGAGTCAGGGAAAAACTGAAGCTTTCTTT
.,.,TRBV18,TRBJ1-6,CASSPGRNSPLHF,TGTGCCAGCTCACCAGGGAGGAATTCACCCCTCCACTTT
.,.,TRBV18,TRBJ1-1,CASSPPSAGNTEAFF,TGTGCCAGCTCACCACCGTCGGCAGGGAACACTGAAGCTTTCTTT
many,.,TRBV7-2,TRBJ2-3,CASSSSDTQYF,TGTGCCAGCAGCTCCAGCGATACGCAGTATTTT
few,.,TRBV11-2,TRBJ1-1,CASSSAEGGTEAFF,TGTGCCAGCAGCTCAGCCGAGGGGGGTACTGAAGCTTTCTTT
few,.,TRBV7-8,TRBJ2-2,CAAKQGSNTGELFF,TGTGCCGCTAAGCAGGGGTCGAACACCGGGGAGCTGTTTTTT
few,TRBD2,TRBV7-2,TRBJ2-1,CASSFTSGVNNEQFF,TGTGCCAGCAGCTTCACTAGCGGGGTAAACAATGAGCAGTTCTTC
few,.,TRBV2,TRBJ1-1,CASRRDTNTEAFF,TGTGCCAGCAGACGGGACACCAACACTGAAGCTTTCTTT
.,.,TRBV7-2,TRBJ2-5,CASRFQGIPGETQYF,TGTGCCAGCAGGTTCCAGGGGATTCCTGGAGAGACCCAGTACTTC